Shown below are 32 T cell receptor beta chains from a single sample sequenced in a study of blood T cell repertoires in COVID-19. Libraries were prepared by immunoSEQ multiplex PCR; TCRdb keeps only in-frame clonotypes and omits some of them. Counted here are about 91,000 clones, over 60% occurring once; the ten biggest clones make up 7%. Sequencing was carried out using peripheral blood. The origin of the receptors is a man in his 70s with acute or convalescent COVID-19.

In its sample, this clone was seen once. V is TRBV24-1 and J is TRBJ1-1; 10 positions agree with TRBD1. CDR1 and CDR2 (germline): KGHDR, SFDVKD. The CDR3 has 13 amino acids. V dropped 4 bases and J dropped 11; count of bases not matched to a gene: 6. Here the CDR3 DNA reads TGTGCCACCAGTGAACGGGACAGGGGAGAGGCTTTCTTT. This translates into CATSERDRGEAFF.

V usage is TRBV5-1 and J usage is TRBJ2-3, with 9 bases that match TRBD2. The V gene end was trimmed by 7 bases and the J gene end by 2 bases; junction bases not matched to a gene: 11. Germline CDR1 is SGHRS and CDR2 is YFSETQ. This CDR3 has 16 residues. This chain's CDR3 is CASGPAGGYLTDTQYF. In nucleotides, the CDR3 is TGCGCCAGCGGACCAGCGGGGGGTTACCTCACAGATACGCAGTATTTT.

A single count supports this clone. The chain couples TRBV6-5 to TRBJ1-4, with D perhaps TRBD1 (5 bases). The CDR3 is made up of 12 amino acids. CDR1 is MNHEY and CDR2 is SVGAGI in the germline V gene. V was shortened by 8 bases and J by 8 bases, with 12 bases between the two germline ends. In DNA form, the CDR3 reads TGTGCCAGCGGGGCAGGTCCGGAAAAACTGTTTTTT. Its protein is CASGAGPEKLFF.

V usage is TRBV10-1 and J usage is TRBJ2-2; 7 bases line up with TRBD2. V gave up 5 bases and J gave up 4 bases; unmatched junction bases: 10. This CDR3 region has 16 residues. Looked up from germline, CDR1 is WNHNN and CDR2 is SYGVQD (reference sequence). CDR3 coding DNA: TGCGCCAGCAGTAGACAGAGAACGGGGGGCACCGGGGAGCTGTTTTTT. Protein product: CASSRQRTGGTGELFF.

This clone showed up just once. The chain combines TRBV6-6 with TRBJ1-1; tentatively, D is TRBD1 (5 bases). Per the germline V gene, CDR1 is MNHNY and CDR2 is SVGAGI (reference sequence). V was trimmed by 2 bases and J by 1 base, leaving 11 bases between them. The CDR3 spans 15 residues. CDR3 bases: TGTGCCAGCAGTTACGCCCGTAGGGGGAACACTGAAGCTTTCTTT. Protein sequence: CASSYARRGNTEAFF.

V and J are TRBV5-6 and TRBJ1-1; 7 nucleotides align to TRBD1. V trimming: 3 bases; J trimming: 0 bases; junction bases outside the gene matches: 5. CDR3 size: 15 residues. Germline V gene sequence: CDR1 SGHDT, CDR2 YYEEEE. DNA of the CDR3: TGTGCCAGCAGCTCCCGACAGGGAATGAACACTGAAGCTTTCTTT. This gives the protein CASSSRQGMNTEAFF.

The chain uses TRBV11-3 and TRBJ2-1, with D possibly TRBD1 on 6 matching bases. This CDR3 has 15 amino acids. Germline V gives CDR1 SGHNT, CDR2 YENEEA. V was cut by 2 bases and J by 2 bases, with 10 bases left in between. The chain's CDR3 is CASSLTRGPYNEQFF. The CDR3 DNA reads as TGTGCCAGCAGCTTAACCAGGGGTCCCTACAATGAGCAGTTCTTC. The variable domain in full, completed from reference TRBV11-3 and TRBJ2-1, reads EAGVVQSPRYKIIEKKQPVAFWCNPISGHNTLYWYLQNLGQGPELLIRYENEEAVDDSQLPKDRFSAERLKGVDSTLKIQPAELGDSAVYLCASSLTRGPYNEQFFGPGTRLTVL.

CDR3 nucleotides: TGTGCCAGCAGTTCATACGGCTACGAGCAGTACTTC. Amino acid sequence: CASSSYGYEQYF. The rearrangement joins TRBV12-3 or TRBV12-4 to TRBJ2-7, with no clear D. The V gene lost 4 bases and the J gene lost 3 bases, with 7 bases spanning the gap. The CDR3 covers 12 residues.

The rearrangement joins TRBV27 to TRBJ2-1; 9 nucleotides match TRBD2. The CDR3 length is 16 residues. CDR1 MNHEY and CDR2 SMNVEV come from the germline V gene (reference sequence). Losses at the gene ends were 2 bases for V and 2 bases for J; bases not matched to a gene: 4. Written as DNA, the CDR3 is TGTGCCAGCAGTTTAAAGGGCGGGAGGGCCTACAATGAGCAGTTCTTC. Translating it yields CASSLKGGRAYNEQFF.

V usage is TRBV9 and J usage is TRBJ2-7; weak D call: TRBD1 (5 bases). The CDR3 is made up of 13 amino acids. V lost 0 bases to trimming and J lost 3 bases, with 7 bases between them. The germline V gene encodes CDR1 SGDLS and CDR2 YYNGEE. The CDR3 here is CASSVGQLYEQYF. CDR3 DNA sequence: TGTGCCAGCAGCGTAGGACAGCTCTACGAGCAGTACTTC.

The chain recombines TRBV9 with TRBJ1-1, with unresolved D. Trimming removed 6 bases at V and 2 bases at J, with 17 bases between. The CDR3 runs 15 residues. The germline V gene has CDR1 SGDLS and CDR2 YYNGEE. The CDR3 sequence is CASTLISAGNTEAFF. DNA of the CDR3: TGTGCCAGCACCTTAATTTCCGCGGGAAACACTGAAGCTTTCTTT.

V and J are TRBV25-1 and TRBJ1-1; 9 bases are shared with TRBD1. The CDR3 sequence is 13 residues long. Trimming took 6 bases from V and 4 from J; bases not matched to a gene: 3. Germline-derived CDR1 and CDR2 are MGHDK and SYGVNS. CDR3 DNA sequence: TGTGCCAGCAGCCCACAGGGGGCCACTGAAGCTTTCTTT. As protein: CASSPQGATEAFF.

The chain joins TRBV5-1 to TRBJ2-2, with a weak D call TRBD1 (6 bases). The V end was cut by 1 base, the J end by 1 base, with 11 bases between. The CDR3 loop spans 16 amino acids. Germline CDR1 is SGHRS and CDR2 is YFSETQ. CDR3: CASSLIVTGNTGELFF. DNA for the CDR3: TGCGCCAGCAGCTTGATTGTGACAGGGAACACCGGGGAGCTGTTTTTT.

This rearrangement joins TRBV19 to TRBJ1-2, with D perhaps matching TRBD1 (6 bases). This CDR3 is built from 13 residues. Per the germline V gene, CDR1 is LNHDA and CDR2 is SQIVND (reference sequence). Between the trimmed V and J ends, which lost 7 bases and 2 bases, there was a span of 11 bases. The CDR3, as DNA: TGTGCCAGTATAGACAGGACGAACTATGGCTACACCTTC. Its protein product is CASIDRTNYGYTF.

This chain connects TRBV19 to TRBJ2-7; weak D call: TRBD2 (6 bases). Germline V lookup: CDR1 LNHDA, CDR2 SQIVND (reference sequence). Trimming stripped 1 base from V and 0 bases from J, with 10 bases between. The CDR3 contains 15 residues. CDR3 in amino acids: CASSIGEEISYEQYF. DNA of the CDR3: TGTGCCAGTAGTATAGGGGAGGAAATCTCCTACGAGCAGTACTTC.

This chain connects TRBV6-6 to TRBJ1-1, with TRBD1 as a possible D gene (6 bases). Per germline, CDR1 MNHNY and CDR2 SVGAGI (reference sequence). The length of the CDR3 is 14 residues. V lost 5 bases and J lost 8, with 18 bases in between. The CDR3 loop reads CASSRTSGTMEAFF. CDR3 bases: TGTGCCAGCAGTCGCACCTCCGGGACAATGGAAGCTTTCTTT.

The CDR3 coding sequence is TGCGCCAGCAGTCAATACCTGAGGGGACAGATCTACGAGCAGTACGTC. This sequence encodes CASSQYLRGQIYEQYV. The V and J genes are TRBV23-1 and TRBJ2-7; 7 positions agree with TRBD1. TRBV23-1 is designated an ORF whose function remains uncertain. The V segment lost 1 base and the J segment 3 bases; nucleotides outside the gene matches: 9. The CDR3 loop spans 16 amino acids.

This rearrangement joins TRBV15 to TRBJ2-3; 14 bases align to TRBD2. CDR3 length equals 17 residues. The ends lost 0 bases at V and 3 bases at J; junction bases unmatched: 2. The germline CDR1 and CDR2 sequences are LNHNV and YYDKDF (reference sequence). CDR3 sequence: CATSRDWTSGGTDTQYF. The CDR3 DNA reads as TGTGCCACCAGCAGAGATTGGACTAGCGGGGGGACAGATACGCAGTATTTT.

The rearrangement joins TRBV5-1 to TRBJ1-2, with 7 bases that match TRBD1. Per the germline V gene, CDR1 is SGHRS and CDR2 is YFSETQ. The CDR3 has 14 amino acids. Trimming took 4 bases from V and 4 from J; bases not matched to a gene: 7. CDR3 sequence: CASSIVTGSYGYTF. DNA for the CDR3: TGCGCCAGCAGCATCGTGACAGGGTCCTATGGCTACACCTTC.

The rearrangement links TRBV15 to TRBJ2-3; no clear D. The CDR3 runs 16 residues. Trimming left V 0 bases short and J 4 bases short, with 14 bases between. Germline loops: CDR1 LNHNV, CDR2 YYDKDF (reference sequence). CDR3 protein: CATSRDVALRADTQYF. CDR3 DNA sequence: TGTGCCACCAGCAGAGATGTGGCCCTTCGGGCAGATACGCAGTATTTT.

The rearrangement links TRBV7-8 to TRBJ1-2; 7 positions match TRBD1. The CDR3 totals 18 residues. The germline V gene has CDR1 SGHVS and CDR2 FQNEAQ. V lost 2 bases, J lost 3 bases, and 15 bases stayed unmatched. The CDR3 sequence: CASSLSSSRDRADYGYTF. The CDR3 DNA reads TGTGCCAGCAGCTTAAGTTCGTCTCGTGACAGGGCAGACTATGGCTACACCTTC.

V is TRBV10-1 and J is TRBJ2-5; TRBD2 is a possible D gene (6 bases). Germline assignment: CDR1 WNHNN and CDR2 SYGVQD (reference sequence). Trimming removed 0 bases from V and 7 bases from J, with 12 bases in between. This CDR3 contains 14 residues. CDR3 protein: CASSESVAVGTQYF. The CDR3 DNA reads as TGCGCCAGCAGTGAGTCGGTAGCGGTGGGGACCCAGTACTTC.

The sample holds a few counts of this clone. This chain connects TRBV6-5 to TRBJ2-5; maybe TRBD2 (6 bases). The V and J ends lost 2 bases and 5 bases respectively, with 9 bases between them. This CDR3 has 13 residues. Germline V CDR1 and CDR2: MNHEY, SVGAGI. CDR3 loop: CASSYGRGETQYF. CDR3 nucleotide sequence: TGTGCCAGCAGTTACGGTCGGGGGGAGACCCAGTACTTC.

The table lists this clone with a few counts. The V and J genes are TRBV12-3 or TRBV12-4 and TRBJ1-2, with D possibly being TRBD1 (6 bases). CDR3 length: 13 residues. Trimming removed 3 bases at V and 8 bases at J, with 13 bases between. CDR3 protein: CASSFGGRQGYTF. In nucleotides, the CDR3 is TGTGCCAGCAGTTTCGGGGGGCGCCAGGGCTACACCTTC.

The genes are TRBV14 and TRBJ1-1; D unclear. The germline V gene has CDR1 SGHDN and CDR2 FVKESK. Trimming removed 1 base at V and 6 bases at J, with 12 bases between. CDR3 size: 14 residues. The CDR3 region has the DNA TGTGCCAGCAGCCAAGGCTTCGGGGATTCTGAAGCTTTCTTT. It codes for CASSQGFGDSEAFF.

The CDR3 reads CASSFQAGGYGYTF. CDR3 nucleotides: TGCGCCAGCAGCTTTCAGGCAGGGGGCTATGGCTACACCTTC. J is TRBJ1-2 and V is TRBV5-1, with TRBD1 matching over 7 bases. V was clipped by 2 bases and J by 4 bases; unmatched bases: 5. The germline V gene has CDR1 SGHRS and CDR2 YFSETQ. The CDR3 has 14 residues.

The V and J genes are TRBV7-6 and TRBJ1-1; 9 positions agree with TRBD1. Per the germline V gene, CDR1 is SGHVS and CDR2 is FNYEAQ. There are 13 residues in the CDR3. V gave up 4 bases and J gave up 11 bases; unmatched junction bases: 8. The CDR3 DNA reads TGTGCCAGCAGCTCCCAACAGGGGGCTAGGGCTTTCTTT. Protein sequence: CASSSQQGARAFF.

This clone was found once. J is TRBJ2-5 and V is TRBV12-5; 7 bases map to TRBD1. Germline CDR1 is LGHNT and CDR2 is FRNRAP. Trimming at V came to 1 base and at J to 2 bases, leaving 4 bases not matched to a gene. The CDR3 covers 15 residues. The CDR3 DNA reads TGTGCTAGTGGTTTGGCCCGGGACAGTCAAGAGACCCAGTACTTC. It is translated as CASGLARDSQETQYF.

This clone showed up just once. This chain joins TRBV9 and TRBJ1-3; D remains unclear. CDR1 is SGDLS and CDR2 is YYNGEE in the germline V gene. There are 14 residues in the CDR3. V lost 2 bases and J 3 bases, leaving 9 bases between the germline ends. CDR3: CASSVDTFGNTIYF. DNA for the CDR3: TGTGCCAGCAGCGTTGACACGTTTGGAAACACCATATATTTT.

The V gene is TRBV24-1, the J gene TRBJ1-3; a weak D match, TRBD1 (5 bases). The CDR3 is 15 amino acids. Trimming took off 2 bases at V and 4 bases at J, with 11 bases between the two ends. Germline loops: CDR1 KGHDR, CDR2 SFDVKD. The CDR3 is CATSDSRGTGNTIYF. For the CDR3, the DNA is TGTGCCACCAGTGATTCTAGGGGTACGGGAAACACCATATATTTT.

V usage is TRBV5-4 and J usage is TRBJ2-1; 7 positions agree with TRBD1. The germline V gene encodes CDR1 SGHNT and CDR2 YYREEE (reference sequence). This CDR3 is built from 14 residues. J gave up 6 bases and V 4 bases, and 7 bases lay outside the gene matches. In nucleotides, the CDR3 is TGTGCCAGCAGCAAGTACAGGGGCGGCAATGAGCAGTTCTTC. Translating it yields CASSKYRGGNEQFF.

This rearrangement joins TRBV29-1 to TRBJ1-2, with unresolved D. The CDR3 is 11 residues long. The V end lost 5 bases, the J end lost 4 bases, and 8 bases lay between the germline ends. Germline loops: CDR1 SQVTM, CDR2 ANQGSEA. CDR3 in DNA: TGCAGCGTTACGGGGATCTATGGCTACACCTTC. It specifies CSVTGIYGYTF.